The text below deals with one TCR beta chain. Its specificity is unknown. This entry belongs to a study of CD8+CD57+ T cells in acquired aplastic anemia. Looking at the study overall: In CD4+ cells, healthy donors produced an average of approximately 11 million reads.

Profiling of TCR beta VDJ combinations and CDR3 sequences used genomic DNA as template. In TCRdb, the reads were re-called with MiXCR into one record per CDR3 protein. This sample carries about 81,000 distinct CDR3 sequences, around 44% of them seen once, and the ten largest clones take approximately 60%. Study-wide points: Patients and controls shared 25 to 35 CD8+ CDR3 sequences, which appeared highly expressed in patients and within their immunodominant clones.

The receptor was isolated from a human donor in good health, serving as a control. Source material: sorted CD4+, CD8+, or CD8+CD57+ T cells (not recorded which) from PBMCs.

The CDR3 region is CAISVQGDTEAFF. The CDR3 DNA reads as TGTGCCATCAGTGTGCAGGGGGACACTGAAGCTTTCTTT. The V call is TRBV10-3, the J call TRBJ1-1; 7 positions match TRBD1. V dropped 4 bases and J dropped 3; count of bases not matched to a gene: 2. This CDR3 comprises 13 residues. Per germline, CDR1 ENHRY and CDR2 SYGVKD.